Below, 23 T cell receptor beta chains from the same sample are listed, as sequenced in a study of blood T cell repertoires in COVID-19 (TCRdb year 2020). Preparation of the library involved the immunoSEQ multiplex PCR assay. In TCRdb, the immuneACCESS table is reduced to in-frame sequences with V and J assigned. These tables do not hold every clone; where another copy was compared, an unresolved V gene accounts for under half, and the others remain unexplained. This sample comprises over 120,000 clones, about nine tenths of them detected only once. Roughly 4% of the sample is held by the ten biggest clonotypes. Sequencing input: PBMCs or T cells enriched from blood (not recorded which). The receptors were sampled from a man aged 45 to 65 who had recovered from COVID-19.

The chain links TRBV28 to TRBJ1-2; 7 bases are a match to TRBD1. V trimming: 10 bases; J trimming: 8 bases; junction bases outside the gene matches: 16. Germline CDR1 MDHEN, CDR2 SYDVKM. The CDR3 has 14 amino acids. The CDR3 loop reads CAIGGGIRVRGYTF. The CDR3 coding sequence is TGTGCCATCGGAGGGGGCATAAGGGTTCGAGGCTACACCTTC.

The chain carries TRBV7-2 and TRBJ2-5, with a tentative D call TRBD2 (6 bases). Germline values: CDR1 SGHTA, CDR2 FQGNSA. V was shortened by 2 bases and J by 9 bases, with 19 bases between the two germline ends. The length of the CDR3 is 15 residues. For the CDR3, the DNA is TGTGCCAGCAGCTTAAGGCGGGGTGAGATGTTGGCCCAGTACTTC. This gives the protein CASSLRRGEMLAQYF.

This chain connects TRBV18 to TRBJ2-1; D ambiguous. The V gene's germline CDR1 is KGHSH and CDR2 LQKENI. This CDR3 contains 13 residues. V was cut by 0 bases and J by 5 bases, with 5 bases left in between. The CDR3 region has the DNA TGTGCCAGCTCACCACCGGGCAACAATGAGCAGTTCTTC. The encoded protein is CASSPPGNNEQFF.

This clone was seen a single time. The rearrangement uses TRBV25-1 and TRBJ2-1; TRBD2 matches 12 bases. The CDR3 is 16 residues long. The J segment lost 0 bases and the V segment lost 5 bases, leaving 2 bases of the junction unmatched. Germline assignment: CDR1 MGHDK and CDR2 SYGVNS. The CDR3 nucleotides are TGTGCCAGCAGTAAGACTAGCGGGAGCTCCTACAATGAGCAGTTCTTC. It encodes CASSKTSGSSYNEQFF.

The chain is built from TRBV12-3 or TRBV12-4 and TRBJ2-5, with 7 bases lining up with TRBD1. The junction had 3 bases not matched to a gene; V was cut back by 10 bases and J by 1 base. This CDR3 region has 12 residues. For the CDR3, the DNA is TGTGCCAACGGGACAGTCCAAGAGACCCAGTACTTC. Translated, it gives CANGTVQETQYF.

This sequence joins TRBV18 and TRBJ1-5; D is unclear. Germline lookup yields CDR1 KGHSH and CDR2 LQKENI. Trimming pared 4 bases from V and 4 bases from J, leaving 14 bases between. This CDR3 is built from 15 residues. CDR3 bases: TGTGCCAGCTCACTGGACTCCGGAGGGAATCAGCCCCAGCATTTT. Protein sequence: CASSLDSGGNQPQHF.

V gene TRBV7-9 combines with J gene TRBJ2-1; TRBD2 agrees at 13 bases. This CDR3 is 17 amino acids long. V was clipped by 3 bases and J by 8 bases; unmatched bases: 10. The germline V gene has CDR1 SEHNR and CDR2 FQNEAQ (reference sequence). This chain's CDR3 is CASSFGLAGAARDEQFF. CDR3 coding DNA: TGTGCCAGCAGCTTCGGACTAGCGGGAGCGGCCAGGGATGAGCAGTTCTTC.

CDR3 nucleotides: TGTGCCAGCAGCTCAAGACAGGGGAACAATGAGCAGTTCTTC. This gives the protein CASSSRQGNNEQFF. The chain uses TRBV7-3 and TRBJ2-1, with 8 positions matching TRBD1. The CDR3 runs to 14 residues. Looked up from germline, CDR1 is SGHTA and CDR2 is FQGTGA. The J segment lost 5 bases and the V segment lost 4 bases, leaving 4 bases of the junction unmatched.

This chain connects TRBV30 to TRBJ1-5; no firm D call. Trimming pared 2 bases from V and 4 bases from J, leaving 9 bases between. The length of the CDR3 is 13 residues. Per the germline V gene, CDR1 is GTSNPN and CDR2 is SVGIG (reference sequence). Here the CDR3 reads CAWSLHLNQPQHF. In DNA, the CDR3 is TGTGCCTGGAGTTTGCACCTAAATCAGCCCCAGCATTTT.

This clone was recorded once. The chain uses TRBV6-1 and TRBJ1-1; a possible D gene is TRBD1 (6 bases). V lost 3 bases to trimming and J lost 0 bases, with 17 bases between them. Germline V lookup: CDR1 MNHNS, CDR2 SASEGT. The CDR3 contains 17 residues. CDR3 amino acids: CASSDWGRGSLNTEAFF. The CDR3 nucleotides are TGTGCCAGCAGTGACTGGGGGCGCGGGTCTTTGAACACTGAAGCTTTCTTT.

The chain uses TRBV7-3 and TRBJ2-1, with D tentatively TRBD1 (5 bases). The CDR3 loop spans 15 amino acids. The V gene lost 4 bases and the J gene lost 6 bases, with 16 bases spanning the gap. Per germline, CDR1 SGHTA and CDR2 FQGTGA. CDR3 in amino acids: CASSSIVTDANEQFF. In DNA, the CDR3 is TGTGCCAGCAGCTCTATCGTGACAGATGCCAATGAGCAGTTCTTC.

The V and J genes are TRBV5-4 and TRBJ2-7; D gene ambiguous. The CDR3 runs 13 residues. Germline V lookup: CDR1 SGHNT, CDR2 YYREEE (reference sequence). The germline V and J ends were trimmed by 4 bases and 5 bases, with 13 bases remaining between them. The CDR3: CASSPWWADEQYF. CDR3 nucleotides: TGTGCCAGCAGCCCCTGGTGGGCTGACGAGCAGTACTTC. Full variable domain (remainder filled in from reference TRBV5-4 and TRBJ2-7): ETGVTQSPTHLIKTRGQQVTLRCSSQSGHNTVSWYQQALGQGPQFIFQYYREEENGRGNFPPRFSGLQFPNYSSELNVNALELDDSALYLCASSPWWADEQYFGPGTRLTVT.

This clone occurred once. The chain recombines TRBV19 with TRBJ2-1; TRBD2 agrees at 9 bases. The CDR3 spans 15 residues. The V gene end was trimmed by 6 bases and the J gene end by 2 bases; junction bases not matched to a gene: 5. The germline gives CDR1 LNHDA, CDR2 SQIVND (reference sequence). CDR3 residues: CASRQLAGPYNEQFF. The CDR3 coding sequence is TGTGCCAGTAGACAGCTAGCGGGACCCTACAATGAGCAGTTCTTC. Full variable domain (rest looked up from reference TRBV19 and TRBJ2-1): DGGITQSPKYLFRKEGQNVTLSCEQNLNHDAMYWYRQDPGQGLRLIYYSQIVNDFQKGDIAEGYSVSREKKESFPLTVTSAQKNPTAFYLCASRQLAGPYNEQFFGPGTRLTVL.

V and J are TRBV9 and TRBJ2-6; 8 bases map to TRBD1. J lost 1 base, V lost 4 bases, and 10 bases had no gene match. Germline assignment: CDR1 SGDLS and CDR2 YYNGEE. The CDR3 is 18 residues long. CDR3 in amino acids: CASSFTGTGPSGANVLTF. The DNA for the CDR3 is TGTGCCAGCAGCTTTACCGGGACAGGCCCATCTGGGGCCAACGTCCTGACTTTC. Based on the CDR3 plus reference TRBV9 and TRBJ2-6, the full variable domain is DSGVTQTPKHLITATGQRVTLRCSPRSGDLSVYWYQQSLDQGLQFLIQYYNGEERAKGNILERFSAQQFPDLHSELNLSSLELGDSALYFCASSFTGTGPSGANVLTFGAGSRLTVL.

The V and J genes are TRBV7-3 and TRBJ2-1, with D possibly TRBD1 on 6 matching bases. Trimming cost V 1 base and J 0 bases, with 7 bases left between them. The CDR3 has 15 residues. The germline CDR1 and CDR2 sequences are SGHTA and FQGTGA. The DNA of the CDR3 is TGTGCCAGCAGCTTAATGGACAGCTCCTACAATGAGCAGTTCTTC. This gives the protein CASSLMDSSYNEQFF.

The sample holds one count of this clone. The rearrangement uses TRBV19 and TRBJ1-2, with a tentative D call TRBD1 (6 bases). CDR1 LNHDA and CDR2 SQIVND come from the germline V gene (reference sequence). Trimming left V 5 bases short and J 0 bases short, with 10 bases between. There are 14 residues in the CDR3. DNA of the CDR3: TGTGCCAGTAGTTGGTCAGGGGCTAACTATGGCTACACCTTC. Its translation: CASSWSGANYGYTF.

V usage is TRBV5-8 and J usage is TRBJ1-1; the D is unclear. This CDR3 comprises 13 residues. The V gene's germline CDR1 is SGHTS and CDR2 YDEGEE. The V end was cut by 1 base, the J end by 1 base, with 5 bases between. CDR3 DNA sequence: TGTGCCAGCAGCTTGACAAGGAACACTGAAGCTTTCTTT. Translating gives CASSLTRNTEAFF.

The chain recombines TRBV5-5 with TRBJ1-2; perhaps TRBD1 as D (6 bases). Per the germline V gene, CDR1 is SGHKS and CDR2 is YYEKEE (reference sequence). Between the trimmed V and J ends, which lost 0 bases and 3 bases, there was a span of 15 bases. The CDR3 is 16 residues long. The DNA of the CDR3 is TGTGCCAGCAGCTTGGAGGCCGCGGGGGGCCACTATGGCTACACCTTC. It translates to CASSLEAAGGHYGYTF.

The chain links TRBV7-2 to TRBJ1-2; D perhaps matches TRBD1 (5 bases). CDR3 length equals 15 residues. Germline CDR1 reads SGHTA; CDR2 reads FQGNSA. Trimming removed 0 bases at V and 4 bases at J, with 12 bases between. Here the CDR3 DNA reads TGTGCCAGCAGCTTAGCGTCAGGGTCCGGCTATGGCTACACCTTC. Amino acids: CASSLASGSGYGYTF.

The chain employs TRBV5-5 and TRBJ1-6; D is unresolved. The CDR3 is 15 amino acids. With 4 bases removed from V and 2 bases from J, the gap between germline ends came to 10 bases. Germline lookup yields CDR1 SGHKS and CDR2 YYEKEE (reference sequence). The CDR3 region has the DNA TGTGCCAGCAGCCCCGGTGGAGCCTATAATTCACCCCTCCACTTT. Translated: CASSPGGAYNSPLHF. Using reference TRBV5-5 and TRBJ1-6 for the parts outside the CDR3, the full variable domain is DAGVTQSPTHLIKTRGQQVTLRCSPISGHKSVSWYQQVLGQGPQFIFQYYEKEERGRGNFPDRFSARQFPNYSSELNVNALLLGDSALYLCASSPGGAYNSPLHFGNGTRLTVT.

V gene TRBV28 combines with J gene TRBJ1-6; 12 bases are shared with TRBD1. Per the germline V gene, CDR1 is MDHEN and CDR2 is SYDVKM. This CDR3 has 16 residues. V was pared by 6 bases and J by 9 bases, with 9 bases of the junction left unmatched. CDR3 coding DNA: TGTGCCAGCAGCCCACCGGGACAGGGGGCTGGTTCACCCCTCCACTTT. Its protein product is CASSPPGQGAGSPLHF. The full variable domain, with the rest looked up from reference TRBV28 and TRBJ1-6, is DVKVTQSSRYLVKRTGEKVFLECVQDMDHENMFWYRQDPGLGLRLIYFSYDVKMKEKGDIPEGYSVSREKKERFSLILESASTNQTSMYLCASSPPGQGAGSPLHFGNGTRLTVT.

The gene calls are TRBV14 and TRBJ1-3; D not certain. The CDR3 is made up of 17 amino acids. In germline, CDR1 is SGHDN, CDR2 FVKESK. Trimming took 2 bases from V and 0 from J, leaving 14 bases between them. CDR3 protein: CASSQLRGPHSGNTIYF. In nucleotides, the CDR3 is TGTGCCAGCAGCCAACTTCGAGGGCCCCACTCTGGAAACACCATATATTTT.

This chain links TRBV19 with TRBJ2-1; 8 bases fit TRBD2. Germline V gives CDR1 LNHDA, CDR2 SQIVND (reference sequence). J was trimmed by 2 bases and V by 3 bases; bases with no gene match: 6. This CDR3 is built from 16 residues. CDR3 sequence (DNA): TGTGCCAGTAGTATTCTAGCGGGTTTCGCCTACAATGAGCAGTTCTTC. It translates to CASSILAGFAYNEQFF.